The next 30 T cell receptor beta chains were all read from a single sample in a study of T cell changes during pregnancy in multiple sclerosis. The protocol was immunoSEQ multiplex PCR, while the TCRdb copy is restricted to in-frame clones and leaves out a portion. This table has 55,000 to 85,000 clones, 92% appearing once. The sample in question was peripheral blood, obtained after pregnancy. These TCRs come from a female donor with multiple sclerosis, enrolled in a pregnancy study.

V gene TRBV2 combines with J gene TRBJ1-1; 9 positions agree with TRBD1. J gave up 4 bases and V 8 bases, and 5 bases lay outside the gene matches. The germline V gene has CDR1 SNHLY and CDR2 FYNNEI. The CDR3 runs 13 residues. CDR3 DNA: TGTGCCAGCCGCACAGGGGGCATCACTGAAGCTTTCTTT. Translation gives CASRTGGITEAFF.

The V and J genes are TRBV7-2 and TRBJ1-2; no definite D call. Germline values: CDR1 SGHTA, CDR2 FQGNSA. The CDR3 loop spans 13 amino acids. Trimming left V 0 bases short and J 3 bases short, with 5 bases between. The CDR3 DNA reads as TGTGCCAGCAGCTTAGCACGGGACTATGGCTACACCTTC. Its translation is CASSLARDYGYTF. The full variable domain, with the rest looked up from reference TRBV7-2 and TRBJ1-2, is GAGVSQSPSNKVTEKGKDVELRCDPISGHTALYWYRQSLGQGLEFLIYFQGNSAPDKSGLPSDRFSAERTGGSVSTLTIQRTQQEDSAVYLCASSLARDYGYTFGSGTRLTVV.

This clone was seen just once. The V and J genes are TRBV6-5 and TRBJ2-7; 9 nucleotides match TRBD1. This CDR3 contains 15 residues. The ends lost 1 base at V and 5 bases at J; junction bases unmatched: 6. Germline V gene sequence: CDR1 MNHEY, CDR2 SVGAGI. The CDR3 nucleotides read TGTGCCAGCAGTTACTTAGGGACAGGGAAGGACGAGCAGTACTTC. Encoded protein: CASSYLGTGKDEQYF.

The chain uses TRBV18 and TRBJ1-1; D is perhaps TRBD1 (6 bases). Trimming removed 3 bases from V and 4 bases from J, with 12 bases in between. Germline CDR1 is KGHSH and CDR2 is LQKENI. The CDR3 length is 14 residues. The CDR3 sequence is CASSPTGRITEAFF. CDR3 DNA: TGTGCCAGCTCACCTACAGGGAGAATCACTGAAGCTTTCTTT.

V and J are TRBV7-3 and TRBJ2-1; 14 positions match TRBD2. The V segment lost 5 bases and the J segment 9 bases; nucleotides outside the gene matches: 12. This CDR3 region has 17 residues. CDR1 is SGHTA, CDR2 FQGTGA, per germline. DNA of the CDR3: TGTGCCAGCAGCCAATTAATTTCCGGGACTAGCGGGAGTGAGCAGTTCTTC. The encoded protein is CASSQLISGTSGSEQFF.

The V and J genes are TRBV5-1 and TRBJ2-5; 10 nucleotides align to TRBD2. CDR1 and CDR2 from the germline V gene are SGHRS and YFSETQ. The junction had 17 bases not matched to a gene; V was cut back by 3 bases and J by 9 bases. This CDR3 contains 17 residues. Here the CDR3 reads CASSSTTSGTYPGAQYF. The CDR3 nucleotides read TGCGCCAGCAGCTCGACTACTAGCGGGACTTACCCGGGGGCCCAGTACTTC.

The chain is built from TRBV4-1 and TRBJ2-2; D not certain. The CDR3 has 12 residues. The V and J ends lost 7 bases and 0 bases respectively, with 3 bases between them. Germline V gene lookup returns CDR1 MGHRA and CDR2 YSYEKL. In DNA, the CDR3 is TGCGCCAGCACCGCGAACACCGGGGAGCTGTTTTTT. Its translation is CASTANTGELFF.

The chain is built from TRBV9 and TRBJ2-1, with D tentatively TRBD1 (5 bases). Germline V gene sequence: CDR1 SGDLS, CDR2 YYNGEE. The V gene lost 4 bases and the J gene lost 3 bases, with 14 bases spanning the gap. This CDR3 spans 15 amino acids. CDR3 nucleotide sequence: TGTGCCAGCAGCCCTGGACATGAGGTCTACAATGAGCAGTTCTTC. Its translation is CASSPGHEVYNEQFF.

This chain uses TRBV5-1 with TRBJ2-7, with 8 positions matching TRBD1. The CDR3 is 15 amino acids. Germline assignment: CDR1 SGHRS and CDR2 YFSETQ. With V trimmed by 0 bases and J by 2 bases, 4 bases remained unmatched. The CDR3 here is CASSLAPGGTYEQYF. The CDR3 bases are TGCGCCAGCAGCTTGGCCCCAGGGGGCACCTACGAGCAGTACTTC.

The V call is TRBV5-1, the J call TRBJ2-2; a possible D gene is TRBD1 (6 bases). CDR3 length: 15 amino acids. V was cut by 2 bases and J by 1 base, with 9 bases left in between. The germline CDR1 and CDR2 sequences are SGHRS and YFSETQ. The CDR3 DNA follows: TGCGCCAGCAGCTTTACGACAGGGAACACCGGGGAGCTGTTTTTT. Protein product: CASSFTTGNTGELFF.

This chain joins TRBV2 and TRBJ2-1; D might be TRBD2 (6 bases). The CDR3 covers 14 residues. V was cut by 7 bases and J by 3 bases, with 13 bases left in between. Germline-derived CDR1 and CDR2 are SNHLY and FYNNEI. DNA of the CDR3: TGTGCCAGCAAAATTAGCGGAAACTACAATGAGCAGTTCTTC. Its protein is CASKISGNYNEQFF.

The chain employs TRBV7-2 and TRBJ1-1; no clear D gene. Germline loops: CDR1 SGHTA, CDR2 FQGNSA. The CDR3 runs to 16 residues. Trimming cost V 1 base and J 0 bases, with 12 bases left between them. The CDR3 nucleotides read TGTGCCAGCAGCTTAGTGGGCAGTTTTATGAACACTGAAGCTTTCTTT. Translation gives CASSLVGSFMNTEAFF.

The genes are TRBV30 and TRBJ2-5, with a tentative D call TRBD2 (6 bases). V lost 0 bases to trimming and J lost 5 bases, with 10 bases between them. This CDR3 comprises 13 residues. The germline V gene encodes CDR1 GTSNPN and CDR2 SVGIG (reference sequence). This CDR3 reads CAWSVLAGETQYF. The CDR3 DNA reads as TGTGCCTGGAGTGTACTAGCCGGGGAGACCCAGTACTTC.

The gene calls are TRBV7-2 and TRBJ1-2; 7 positions agree with TRBD1. Germline-derived CDR1 and CDR2 are SGHTA and FQGNSA. The CDR3 is 14 amino acids. V was clipped by 4 bases and J by 7 bases; unmatched bases: 9. The CDR3 spells CASSSDRPLAGYTF. The DNA of the CDR3 is TGTGCCAGCAGCTCGGACAGGCCTCTAGCTGGCTACACCTTC.

This clone was seen only once. V gene TRBV9 combines with J gene TRBJ2-7; the match to TRBD2 covers 9 bases. This CDR3 comprises 16 residues. V was pared by 3 bases and J by 4 bases, with 11 bases of the junction left unmatched. Per the germline V gene, CDR1 is SGDLS and CDR2 is YYNGEE. CDR3 in DNA: TGTGCCAGCAGCGCACATAGCGGGAGCCCCAGATACGAGCAGTACTTC. This translates into CASSAHSGSPRYEQYF.

J is TRBJ2-7 and V is TRBV6-1; perhaps TRBD1 as D (5 bases). There are 13 residues in the CDR3. Germline CDR1 MNHNS, CDR2 SASEGT. Trimming cost V 5 bases and J 7 bases, with 15 bases left between them. CDR3 residues: CASSRTPPQEQYF. Here the CDR3 DNA reads TGTGCCAGCAGTCGGACACCACCCCAAGAGCAGTACTTC.

The V and J genes are TRBV6-1 and TRBJ1-1; 7 nucleotides agree with TRBD1. The V segment lost 7 bases and the J segment 0 bases; nucleotides outside the gene matches: 5. The CDR3 spans 14 residues. Germline loops: CDR1 MNHNS, CDR2 SASEGT. CDR3 amino acids: CASNPTGMNTEAFF. The CDR3 nucleotides are TGTGCCAGCAACCCGACAGGGATGAACACTGAAGCTTTCTTT.

The chain has TRBV14 and TRBJ1-1; D gene unclear. The CDR3 runs 13 residues. In germline, CDR1 is SGHDN, CDR2 FVKESK. V dropped 5 bases and J dropped 4 bases, with 11 bases sitting between them. CDR3: CASSKSVGTEAFF. DNA for the CDR3: TGTGCCAGCAGCAAATCAGTTGGCACTGAAGCTTTCTTT.

The chain recombines TRBV30 with TRBJ2-7; D uncertain. The length of the CDR3 is 11 residues. Germline values: CDR1 GTSNPN, CDR2 SVGIG (reference sequence). V was trimmed by 2 bases and J by 2 bases, leaving 4 bases between them. CDR3 coding DNA: TGTGCCTGGAGTTTTACCTACGAGCAGTACTTC. It encodes CAWSFTYEQYF. The whole variable domain, remainder taken from reference TRBV30 and TRBJ2-7, is SQTIHQWPATLVQPVGSPLSLECTVEGTSNPNLYWYRQAAGRGLQLLFYSVGIGQISSEVPQNLSASRPQDRQFILSSKKLLLSDSGFYLCAWSFTYEQYFGPGTRLTVT.

The chain carries TRBV19 and TRBJ1-3, with a weak D call TRBD1 (6 bases). CDR1 is LNHDA, CDR2 SQIVND, per germline (reference sequence). The V end was cut by 4 bases, the J end by 0 bases, with 13 bases between. There are 16 residues in the CDR3. The CDR3 loop is CASSSSGHSSGNTIYF. As DNA, the CDR3 is TGTGCCAGTAGTAGTTCGGGACATAGCTCTGGAAACACCATATATTTT.

The V and J genes are TRBV28 and TRBJ2-7, with 8 bases matching TRBD1. V was clipped by 6 bases and J by 4 bases; unmatched bases: 8. This CDR3 contains 14 residues. Germline CDR1 MDHEN, CDR2 SYDVKM. CDR3 amino acids: CASRSSGQVYEQYF. As DNA, the CDR3 is TGTGCCAGCAGGTCCTCGGGACAGGTTTACGAGCAGTACTTC.

This chain connects TRBV18 to TRBJ2-2, with D maybe TRBD2 (6 bases). V shed 6 bases and J shed 1 base, with 12 bases lying between them. The germline gives CDR1 KGHSH, CDR2 LQKENI. The CDR3 totals 15 residues. The CDR3 bases are TGTGCCAGCTCCCGGGACTCTTTGAACACCGGGGAGCTGTTTTTT. Its protein is CASSRDSLNTGELFF. The full variable domain, completed using reference TRBV18 and TRBJ2-2, is NAGVMQNPRHLVRRRGQEARLRCSPMKGHSHVYWYRQLPEEGLKFMVYLQKENIIDESGMPKERFSAEFPKEGPSILRIQQVVRGDSAAYFCASSRDSLNTGELFFGEGSRLTVL.

This chain links TRBV30 with TRBJ2-5; 7 bases agree with TRBD2. CDR1 GTSNPN and CDR2 SVGIG come from the germline V gene (reference sequence). The junction had 5 bases not matched to a gene; V was cut back by 4 bases and J by 6 bases. The CDR3 is made up of 12 amino acids. CDR3 residues: CAWNGGSKTQYF. The CDR3 nucleotides read TGTGCCTGGAATGGCGGGAGTAAGACCCAGTACTTC.

This chain joins TRBV29-1 and TRBJ2-2, with 7 bases that match TRBD1. Per germline, CDR1 SQVTM and CDR2 ANQGSEA. V dropped 5 bases and J dropped 5; count of bases not matched to a gene: 8. CDR3 length: 14 amino acids. The CDR3 sequence: CSVRGQRITGELFF. CDR3 coding DNA: TGCAGCGTTCGGGGACAGAGAATTACCGGGGAGCTGTTTTTT.

V usage is TRBV29-1 and J usage is TRBJ1-1; D not resolved. In germline, CDR1 is SQVTM, CDR2 ANQGSEA. CDR3 length: 8 residues. V lost 3 bases and J 11 bases, leaving 4 bases between the germline ends. The CDR3 loop reads CSVDNAFF. CDR3 DNA: TGCAGCGTTGATAATGCTTTCTTT.

The gene calls are TRBV6-6 and TRBJ2-7, with 7 bases identical to TRBD2. CDR1 is MNHNY, CDR2 SVGAGI, per germline (reference sequence). There are 14 residues in the CDR3. The V gene end was trimmed by 6 bases and the J gene end by 4 bases; junction bases not matched to a gene: 9. The CDR3 bases are TGTGCCAGCAGCCAAGAGCGGGAATCGTACGAGCAGTACTTC. Translated, it gives CASSQERESYEQYF.

V and J are TRBV4-3 and TRBJ2-3; 14 nucleotides match TRBD2. The ends lost 4 bases at V and 6 bases at J; junction bases unmatched: 6. CDR3 length: 16 residues. CDR1 is LGHNA, CDR2 YSLEER, per germline. The chain's CDR3 is CASSPGLAGGTDTQYF. The CDR3 nucleotides read TGCGCCAGCAGCCCAGGACTAGCGGGAGGTACGGATACGCAGTATTTT.

The chain links TRBV11-2 to TRBJ2-3; 12 bases are shared with TRBD2. The germline gives CDR1 SGHAT, CDR2 FQNNGV. This CDR3 has 18 residues. Unmatched junction bases numbered 13, after V lost 5 bases and J lost 4 bases. Here the CDR3 DNA reads TGTGCCAGCAGCGCCGGGAGCCTAGCGGGAGGGCCAGCAGATACGCAGTATTTT. This codes for CASSAGSLAGGPADTQYF.

V gene TRBV6-6 combines with J gene TRBJ1-4; TRBD1 might be the D (5 bases). Germline CDR1 MNHNY, CDR2 SVGAGI (reference sequence). The ends were cut back, 7 bases at V and 0 bases at J, with 12 bases in the middle. The CDR3 is 15 residues long. In nucleotides, the CDR3 is TGTGCCAGCAAGGAGGGACTGGCAACTAATGAAAAACTGTTTTTT. Translating it yields CASKEGLATNEKLFF.

The chain has TRBV9 and TRBJ2-2; TRBD2 matches 14 bases. Germline CDR1 is SGDLS and CDR2 is YYNGEE. The CDR3 spans 18 residues. Trimming removed 6 bases from V and 7 bases from J; junction bases left unmatched: 14. In DNA form, the CDR3 reads TGTGCCAGCACCAGAACTGGGACTAGCGGGAGAGAAGGCGGGGAGCTGTTTTTT. It is translated as CASTRTGTSGREGGELFF.